This TCR beta chain was retrieved from a study of neurological immune-mediated disorders. The study, taken as a whole, reports: TCR clonal expansion peaked in HTLV-1-associated myelopathy patients and was lowest in multiple sclerosis patients. None of the CDR3 amino acid sequences in expanded clones turned up in more than one subject, which points to private repertoires in all groups.

The cDNA was produced through 5'RACE with 10-nucleotide random UMIs. One entry per CDR3 protein results from TCRdb running MiXCR on the 5' RACE reads. Of roughly 41,000 distinct CDR3 sequences listed, approximately 12% are singletons. As for time point: technical triplicate 1. This clonotype showed up many times. Its matching antigen is unknown. The CDR3 contains 16 residues. Trimming shortened V by 3 bases and J by 0 bases, and 18 bases separated the two germline ends. Germline values: CDR1 DFQATT, CDR2 SNEGSKA (reference sequence). The chain combines TRBV20-1 with TRBJ2-7, with D uncertain. The sample consisted of PBMCs. The receptor was derived from a man aged 55-75 years with HTLV-1-associated myelopathy (HAM/TSP). The CDR3 sequence is CSASAPAFFSSYEQYF. Written as DNA, the CDR3 is TGCAGTGCTAGTGCGCCAGCTTTCTTTAGCTCCTACGAGCAGTACTTC.